One sample yielded the 9 T cell receptor beta chains listed below, sequenced in a study of CD8+ T cells in alopecia areata. cDNA reverse transcribed from extracted RNA served as the sequencing template. Repertoires were generated with immunoSEQ multiplex PCR, while TCRdb's copy carries only in-frame clones and drops some. The sample shows roughly 150,000 clones, roughly 50% of them seen only once. Here the sequenced sample was CD4+ T cells sorted from blood, taken at week 0. The receptor set was obtained from a human donor with alopecia areata.

The rearrangement links TRBV7-2 to TRBJ2-3, with D possibly matching TRBD1 (5 bases). Trimming removed 8 bases from V and 2 bases from J, with 17 bases in between. Germline V gene sequence: CDR1 SGHTA, CDR2 FQGNSA. This CDR3 comprises 15 residues. CDR3 nucleotide sequence: TGTGCCAGCCGCCGTGGGGCACCGTCCACAGATACGCAGTATTTT. It is translated as CASRRGAPSTDTQYF. Combining the CDR3 with reference TRBV7-2 and TRBJ2-3 gives the whole variable domain GAGVSQSPSNKVTEKGKDVELRCDPISGHTALYWYRQSLGQGLEFLIYFQGNSAPDKSGLPSDRFSAERTGGSVSTLTIQRTQQEDSAVYLCASRRGAPSTDTQYFGPGTRLTVL.

The V call is TRBV7-2, the J call TRBJ2-7; 9 bases line up with TRBD1. CDR3 size: 15 residues. The germline V gene encodes CDR1 SGHTA and CDR2 FQGNSA. Trimming removed 2 bases from V and 3 bases from J; junction bases left unmatched: 5. The CDR3 loop reads CASSLTGQGIYEQYF. CDR3 DNA sequence: TGTGCCAGCAGCTTAACGGGACAGGGCATCTACGAGCAGTACTTC.

This sequence joins TRBV30 and TRBJ1-2; D remains unclear. This CDR3 has 11 amino acids. Germline V lookup: CDR1 GTSNPN, CDR2 SVGIG (reference sequence). Trimming took 3 bases from V and 8 from J, leaving 10 bases between them. CDR3 DNA sequence: TGTGCCTGGAGGGGATACGGAGGCTACACCTTC. Protein product: CAWRGYGGYTF.

The chain uses TRBV15 and TRBJ2-2, with a possible D match to TRBD1 (6 bases). Trimming took off 0 bases at V and 5 bases at J, with 13 bases between the two ends. The CDR3 sequence is 16 residues long. From germline, CDR1 is LNHNV and CDR2 YYDKDF (reference sequence). The CDR3 DNA reads TGTGCCACCAGCAGAGATCTGGGACAAACTACCGGGGAGCTGTTTTTT. This codes for CATSRDLGQTTGELFF.

The V and J genes are TRBV30 and TRBJ2-7; no definite D call. CDR1 and CDR2 (germline): GTSNPN, SVGIG (reference sequence). This CDR3 is built from 11 residues. Trimming cost V 0 bases and J 6 bases, with 6 bases left between them. The CDR3 here is CAWSVISEQYF. Written as DNA, the CDR3 is TGTGCCTGGAGTGTAATTAGCGAGCAGTACTTC.

V gene TRBV7-2 combines with J gene TRBJ1-4, with TRBD1 matching over 8 bases. This CDR3 has 14 residues. Trimming took 3 bases from V and 5 from J; bases not matched to a gene: 2. Germline V gene data show CDR1 as SGHTA and CDR2 as FQGNSA. The CDR3 here is CASSFRDRNEKLFF. The CDR3 DNA reads TGTGCCAGCAGCTTCCGGGACAGGAATGAAAAACTGTTTTTT.

This clone has a handful of counts. The CDR3 DNA reads TGTGCCAGCAGCATCCAGACAGGAGGTGGGAACACTGAAGCTTTCTTT. Residues: CASSIQTGGGNTEAFF. The chain combines TRBV7-2 with TRBJ1-1; D is perhaps TRBD1 (6 bases). In germline, CDR1 is SGHTA, CDR2 FQGNSA. V lost 5 bases and J 1 base, leaving 17 bases between the germline ends. This CDR3 is 16 amino acids long.

This clone was detected only once. This sequence joins TRBV25-1 and TRBJ2-1; D remains ambiguous. CDR3 length: 13 residues. V lost 6 bases to trimming and J lost 9 bases, with 15 bases between them. Germline assignment: CDR1 MGHDK and CDR2 SYGVNS. CDR3 in amino acids: CASRALAIGEQFF. The DNA of the CDR3 is TGTGCCAGCAGGGCCCTGGCTATCGGTGAGCAGTTCTTC. Filled out from reference TRBV25-1 and TRBJ2-1, the complete variable domain reads EADIYQTPRYLVIGTGKKITLECSQTMGHDKMYWYQQDPGMELHLIHYSYGVNSTEKGDLSSESTVSRIRTEHFPLTLESARPSHTSQYLCASRALAIGEQFFGPGTRLTVL.

V gene TRBV10-3 combines with J gene TRBJ1-2; no definite D call. Between the trimmed V and J ends, which lost 8 bases and 7 bases, there was a span of 14 bases. CDR1 and CDR2 from the germline V gene are ENHRY and SYGVKD. CDR3 length: 12 residues. CDR3 in DNA: TGTGCCATCCGTCGTGGGTTCTCTGGCTACACCTTC. It yields the protein CAIRRGFSGYTF.